Shown below are 32 T cell receptor beta chains from a single sample sequenced in a study of cytomegalovirus exposure and HLA in healthy donors. The PCR contained 60 Vbeta and 13 Jbeta primers. The assay was immunoSEQ multiplex PCR, and TCRdb's table has in-frame clones only and misses some. The sample has 120,000 to 150,000 clones; about 79% are singletons. Sequenced input: PBMCs. The receptors were sampled from a male donor in good health and CMV-seronegative.

The rearrangement joins TRBV9 to TRBJ2-3; TRBD2 matches 7 bases. V lost 1 base to trimming and J lost 0 bases; unmatched junction nucleotides: 11. CDR3 length equals 18 residues. CDR1 and CDR2 (germline): SGDLS, YYNGEE. The CDR3 nucleotides read TGTGCCAGCAGCGTATGGGGGGGTCTCATTACTAGCACAGATACGCAGTATTTT. This translates into CASSVWGGLITSTDTQYF.

V usage is TRBV5-1 and J usage is TRBJ2-4; TRBD2 matches 8 bases. From germline, CDR1 is SGHRS and CDR2 YFSETQ. The CDR3 runs 19 residues. V was pared by 3 bases and J by 1 base, with 15 bases of the junction left unmatched. CDR3 nucleotide sequence: TGCGCCAGCAGCTCGCGGGCTCCTAGCGGGCCGGGTGCCAAAAACATTCAGTACTTC. It encodes CASSSRAPSGPGAKNIQYF.

The CDR3 loop reads CASSLGASPQETQYF. Here the CDR3 DNA reads TGTGCCAGCAGCTTAGGGGCCTCGCCCCAAGAGACCCAGTACTTC. V gene TRBV7-9 combines with J gene TRBJ2-5; D remains ambiguous. Trimming stripped 1 base from V and 1 base from J, with 10 bases between. Germline-derived CDR1 and CDR2 are SEHNR and FQNEAQ (reference sequence). This CDR3 is 15 amino acids long.

The chain recombines TRBV18 with TRBJ2-7; TRBD2 matches 10 bases. The CDR3 covers 15 residues. The germline V gene has CDR1 KGHSH and CDR2 LQKENI. V lost 3 bases, J lost 1 base, and 3 bases stayed unmatched. In nucleotides, the CDR3 is TGTGCCAGCTCACCCACAGCGGGGGGGTCCTACGAGCAGTACTTC. Translation gives CASSPTAGGSYEQYF.

The chain has TRBV11-2 and TRBJ1-2, with 7 bases matching TRBD1. The CDR3 spans 15 residues. J gave up 4 bases and V 1 base, and 6 bases lay outside the gene matches. Germline V gives CDR1 SGHAT, CDR2 FQNNGV. CDR3 in DNA: TGTGCCAGCAGCTTAGGACAGGGATCCTTCTATGGCTACACCTTC. It encodes CASSLGQGSFYGYTF.

The chain joins TRBV7-2 to TRBJ2-3; 14 nucleotides line up with TRBD2. The CDR3 spans 17 residues. The V gene end was trimmed by 6 bases and the J gene end by 0 bases; junction bases not matched to a gene: 5. Per germline, CDR1 SGHTA and CDR2 FQGNSA. The CDR3 coding sequence is TGTGCCAGCAGAAAGACTAGCGGGGGGGCTAGCACAGATACGCAGTATTTT. Amino acids: CASRKTSGGASTDTQYF.

On this clone: Given the absence of the conserved phenylalanine or tryptophan at the CDR3 end, a read error is likely. The DNA is omitted, as the CDR3 cannot be located on it reliably, and the CDR3 follows TCRdb's listing. V usage is TRBV6-4 and J usage is TRBJ1-2. The CDR3 has 10 amino acids, counting both end residues. Germline-derived CDR1 and CDR2 are MRHNA and SNTAGT. The chain's CDR3 is CARALSTGSC.

The rearrangement uses TRBV7-2 and TRBJ2-7; D remains ambiguous. Trimming left V 2 bases short and J 7 bases short, with 6 bases between. Germline loops: CDR1 SGHTA, CDR2 FQGNSA. The CDR3 sequence is 11 residues long. CDR3 sequence: CASSLSREQYF. In DNA form, the CDR3 reads TGTGCCAGCAGCTTATCTAGGGAGCAGTACTTC.

The chain is built from TRBV20-1 and TRBJ1-3; D is unclear. Germline assignment: CDR1 DFQATT and CDR2 SNEGSKA (reference sequence). This CDR3 is built from 11 residues. Between the trimmed V and J ends, which lost 6 bases and 4 bases, there was a span of 7 bases. The CDR3 sequence: CSAIRGNTIYF. The CDR3 DNA sequence: TGCAGTGCCATCAGAGGAAACACCATATATTTT.

This CDR3 reads CASSLDRGPTYEQYF. The CDR3 nucleotides are TGTGCCAGCAGCCTGGACAGGGGCCCCACCTACGAGCAGTACTTC. The chain combines TRBV7-2 with TRBJ2-7; 9 bases fit TRBD1. Germline V gene sequence: CDR1 SGHTA, CDR2 FQGNSA. The CDR3 loop spans 15 amino acids. With V trimmed by 5 bases and J by 2 bases, 7 bases remained unmatched.

V usage is TRBV5-8 and J usage is TRBJ1-1; D is perhaps TRBD1 (6 bases). V lost 6 bases, J lost 4 bases, and 19 bases lay in between. The CDR3 totals 15 residues. Germline values: CDR1 SGHTS, CDR2 YDEGEE. CDR3 nucleotides: TGTGCCAGCACCGCTCAGGGGACCGTGAGCACTGAAGCTTTCTTT. Amino acids: CASTAQGTVSTEAFF.

CDR3 nucleotide sequence: TGTGCCAGCAGCTGGGGCGAAGCCAACGTCCTGACTTTC. This translates into CASSWGEANVLTF. The gene calls are TRBV7-6 and TRBJ2-6, with D possibly TRBD1 on 5 matching bases. Per the germline V gene, CDR1 is SGHVS and CDR2 is FNYEAQ. The V and J ends lost 4 bases and 7 bases respectively, with 8 bases between them. The CDR3 loop spans 13 amino acids.

V and J are TRBV7-2 and TRBJ2-1, with 7 bases matching TRBD2. The V gene's germline CDR1 is SGHTA and CDR2 FQGNSA. J gave up 8 bases and V 2 bases, and 9 bases lay outside the gene matches. The CDR3 extends over 15 amino acids. CDR3 bases: TGTGCCAGCAGCTTAACGGCGGGAGCTGGATATGAGCAGTTCTTC. Its translation is CASSLTAGAGYEQFF.

The V call is TRBV11-2, the J call TRBJ2-3; tentative D call: TRBD1 (6 bases). V was cut by 5 bases and J by 6 bases, with 18 bases left in between. CDR3 length: 15 residues. Per the germline V gene, CDR1 is SGHAT and CDR2 is FQNNGV. This chain's CDR3 is CASSPRLTGWDTQYF. The CDR3 region has the DNA TGTGCCAGCAGCCCGAGGCTAACAGGGTGGGATACGCAGTATTTT.

The rearrangement joins TRBV7-2 to TRBJ2-7, with 8 bases lining up with TRBD2. Trimming removed 8 bases from V and 4 bases from J; junction bases left unmatched: 10. This CDR3 region has 14 residues. CDR1 is SGHTA, CDR2 FQGNSA, per germline. CDR3 in DNA: TGTGCCAGCGCCCTAAGCGGGGGTCGATACGAGCAGTACTTC. Amino acid sequence: CASALSGGRYEQYF.

The genes are TRBV9 and TRBJ1-3; D uncertain. V lost 0 bases, J lost 4 bases, and 8 bases lay in between. This CDR3 is 14 amino acids long. Germline V CDR1 and CDR2: SGDLS, YYNGEE. CDR3 coding DNA: TGTGCCAGCAGCGTAGAAGCCCGAGGAAACACCATATATTTT. It is translated as CASSVEARGNTIYF.

The chain recombines TRBV19 with TRBJ2-7; 10 bases fit TRBD2. This CDR3 region has 20 residues. The germline V gene encodes CDR1 LNHDA and CDR2 SQIVND (reference sequence). The trim removed 3 bases at V and 6 bases at J, leaving 23 bases unmatched. DNA of the CDR3: TGTGCCAGTAGTATGGGCCCACTACGAGCGGGAGGGCGAAAGGGTCTCGAGCAGTACTTC. Its protein is CASSMGPLRAGGRKGLEQYF.

The chain has TRBV11-3 and TRBJ2-1, with TRBD1 matching 9 bases. With 1 base clipped from V and 7 bases from J, the junction kept 5 bases outside the gene matches. The length of the CDR3 is 15 residues. CDR1 SGHNT and CDR2 YENEEA come from the germline V gene. Written as DNA, the CDR3 is TGTGCCAGCAGCTTAGGGGGACAGGGTTGGAATGAGCAGTTCTTC. Protein product: CASSLGGQGWNEQFF.

The rearrangement uses TRBV10-3 and TRBJ1-5, with 8 positions matching TRBD1. Germline trimming cut 3 bases from V and 1 base from J; bases unmatched to any gene: 14. Germline-derived CDR1 and CDR2 are ENHRY and SYGVKD. The length of the CDR3 is 19 residues. Here the CDR3 DNA reads TGTGCCATCAGTGACCCCCAGCGGACAGGGTCTGGGAGCAATCAGCCCCAGCATTTT. Residues: CAISDPQRTGSGSNQPQHF.

V gene TRBV5-1 combines with J gene TRBJ2-2; 11 nucleotides line up with TRBD2. This CDR3 has 16 residues. V dropped 3 bases and J dropped 0; count of bases not matched to a gene: 1. Germline assignment: CDR1 SGHRS and CDR2 YFSETQ. CDR3 nucleotides: TGCGCCAGCAGCTCACTAGCGGGGGCGAACACCGGGGAGCTGTTTTTT. It is translated as CASSSLAGANTGELFF.

This clone has just a few counts. This chain uses TRBV9 with TRBJ1-3; D gene ambiguous. The CDR3 spans 15 residues. Between the trimmed V and J ends, which lost 5 bases and 0 bases, there was a span of 12 bases. The V gene's germline CDR1 is SGDLS and CDR2 YYNGEE. This chain's CDR3 is CASSASGSSGNTIYF. The CDR3 bases are TGTGCCAGCAGTGCAAGCGGTTCCTCTGGAAACACCATATATTTT.

CDR3 residues: CASSVEPGLRTEAFF. The CDR3 region has the DNA TGTGCCAGCAGCGTAGAACCAGGGCTGAGGACTGAAGCTTTCTTT. This chain connects TRBV9 to TRBJ1-1, with D maybe TRBD1 (5 bases). The CDR3 is 15 residues long. Trimming pared 0 bases from V and 5 bases from J, leaving 14 bases between. Germline CDR1 SGDLS, CDR2 YYNGEE. Complete variable domain (other parts from reference TRBV9 and TRBJ1-1): DSGVTQTPKHLITATGQRVTLRCSPRSGDLSVYWYQQSLDQGLQFLIQYYNGEERAKGNILERFSAQQFPDLHSELNLSSLELGDSALYFCASSVEPGLRTEAFFGQGTRLTVV.

This rearrangement joins TRBV7-6 to TRBJ2-5; no clear D. Trimming took off 5 bases at V and 5 bases at J, with 6 bases between the two ends. CDR1 and CDR2 (germline): SGHVS, FNYEAQ. CDR3 length: 11 residues. The CDR3 spells CASSDRETQYF. The CDR3 DNA follows: TGTGCCAGCAGCGATCGGGAGACCCAGTACTTC.

The rearrangement links TRBV29-1 to TRBJ1-1, with no clear D. The V gene's germline CDR1 is SQVTM and CDR2 ANQGSEA. V was pared by 5 bases and J by 0 bases, with 10 bases between. The CDR3 loop spans 13 amino acids. The CDR3 spells CSVNTAMNTEAFF. As DNA, the CDR3 is TGCAGCGTTAACACAGCAATGAACACTGAAGCTTTCTTT.

The chain joins TRBV5-1 to TRBJ2-7, with D tentatively TRBD2 (6 bases). The CDR3 length is 15 residues. Germline loops: CDR1 SGHRS, CDR2 YFSETQ. The V end was cut by 0 bases, the J end by 6 bases, with 16 bases between. The CDR3 coding sequence is TGCGCCAGCAGCTTGGCCACGGTTAGCGGATCCGAGCAGTACTTC. It encodes CASSLATVSGSEQYF.

This chain connects TRBV6-6 to TRBJ1-2, with TRBD1 matching over 8 bases. CDR1 is MNHNY, CDR2 SVGAGI, per germline (reference sequence). J gave up 4 bases and V 6 bases, and 7 bases lay outside the gene matches. The CDR3 extends over 14 amino acids. The CDR3 DNA reads as TGTGCCAGCAGCCCACAGGGGGAGGGCTATGGCTACACCTTC. It encodes CASSPQGEGYGYTF.

The rearrangement joins TRBV2 to TRBJ1-1, with D unresolved. Per the germline V gene, CDR1 is SNHLY and CDR2 is FYNNEI. The CDR3 runs to 14 residues. V shed 7 bases and J shed 0 bases, with 12 bases lying between them. CDR3 sequence reads: CASTIDSMNTEAFF. In DNA, the CDR3 is TGTGCCAGCACCATAGATAGCATGAACACTGAAGCTTTCTTT. The full variable domain, with the rest looked up from reference TRBV2 and TRBJ1-1, is EPEVTQTPSHQVTQMGQEVILRCVPISNHLYFYWYRQILGQKVEFLVSFYNNEISEKSEIFDDQFSVERPDGSNFTLKIRSTKLEDSAMYFCASTIDSMNTEAFFGQGTRLTVV.

This clone is a singleton in its sample. The chain employs TRBV11-3 and TRBJ2-7; 9 bases fit TRBD1. The V segment lost 5 bases and the J segment 3 bases; nucleotides outside the gene matches: 5. Germline V gene sequence: CDR1 SGHNT, CDR2 YENEEA. The CDR3 runs 14 residues. The CDR3 nucleotides read TGTGCCAGCAGCCCGGGACAGGGAGGCTACGAGCAGTACTTC. Translation gives CASSPGQGGYEQYF.

The V call is TRBV6-5, the J call TRBJ1-4, with D uncertain. Trimming took 4 bases from V and 4 from J, leaving 7 bases between them. From germline, CDR1 is MNHEY and CDR2 SVGAGI. There are 13 residues in the CDR3. CDR3 protein: CASSWASNEKLFF. The DNA of the CDR3 is TGTGCCAGCAGTTGGGCGAGTAATGAAAAACTGTTTTTT.

J is TRBJ2-7 and V is TRBV4-1; the D is unclear. CDR3 length: 13 amino acids. Trimming shortened V by 1 base and J by 1 base, and 5 bases separated the two germline ends. From germline, CDR1 is MGHRA and CDR2 YSYEKL. CDR3 loop: CASSQGLSYEQYF. In DNA form, the CDR3 reads TGCGCCAGCAGCCAAGGCCTATCCTACGAGCAGTACTTC.

The chain has TRBV10-3 and TRBJ1-3; D may be TRBD1 (6 bases). With 5 bases removed from V and 2 bases from J, the gap between germline ends came to 13 bases. The germline CDR1 and CDR2 sequences are ENHRY and SYGVKD. The length of the CDR3 is 15 residues. The DNA of the CDR3 is TGTGCCATCAGTCGCAAGGGGGACGCTGGAAACACCATATATTTT. Protein product: CAISRKGDAGNTIYF.

The rearrangement joins TRBV11-2 to TRBJ2-3; maybe TRBD1 (6 bases). V gave up 5 bases and J gave up 4 bases, with 16 bases separating them. CDR1 is SGHAT and CDR2 is FQNNGV in the germline V gene. The CDR3 extends over 15 amino acids. CDR3 residues: CASSPPGAGADTQYF. CDR3 in DNA: TGTGCCAGCAGCCCCCCTGGGGCAGGGGCAGATACGCAGTATTTT.